One T cell receptor beta chain is described in this entry. Antigen unknown. Trimming left V 9 bases short and J 4 bases short, with 21 bases between. Germline V gene lookup returns CDR1 LNHDA and CDR2 SQIVND (reference sequence). The CDR3 runs to 15 residues. This entry belongs to a study of cytomegalovirus exposure and HLA in healthy donors. Study outcomes and limitations: Reports state that TCR beta sequences accurately predicted most subjects' HLA-A and HLA-B alleles.

The PCR had 60 Vbeta and 13 Jbeta primers. Profiling relied on immunoSEQ multiplex PCR, and the TCRdb table lists in-frame clones only, not all of them. The sample has over 130,000 clones; around 66% are singletons. The specimen was PBMCs. The TCR originated in a woman aged 60 to 75 in good health and CMV-seronegative. The rearrangement links TRBV19 to TRBJ2-5, with D tentatively TRBD1 (5 bases). For the CDR3, the DNA is TGTGCCAGCAAGCCAGCAGGGTCCACCAGAGAGACCCAGTACTTC. Translation gives CASKPAGSTRETQYF.